One and the same sample provided the 21 T cell receptor beta chains below, sequenced in a study of blood T cell repertoires in COVID-19 (dated by TCRdb to the early 2020s). The library was produced with the immunoSEQ multiplex PCR assay. In its TCRdb copy, this immuneACCESS table keeps in-frame sequences only and misses some clones. Where compared with another copy, unresolved V genes explain less than half of these, and the others have no known cause. In this sample the table shows around 620,000 clones, about 87% of which occur a single time. Roughly 0.25% of the sample belongs to the ten largest clones. The sequenced sample consisted of peripheral blood. These receptors all stem from a woman in her late teens or twenties with acute or convalescent COVID-19.

V and J are TRBV6-2 or TRBV6-3 and TRBJ1-2; TRBD1 matches at 9 bases. Germline V gene sequence: CDR1 MNHEY, CDR2 SVGEGT. J lost 7 bases, V lost 4 bases, and 4 bases had no gene match. CDR3 length equals 13 residues. The CDR3 DNA sequence: TGTGCCAGCAGTTTACCGACAGGGGGTGGCTACACCTTC. It is translated as CASSLPTGGGYTF.

CDR3 sequence: CASSLQRVSDTQYF. The CDR3 nucleotides read TGTGCCAGCAGCTTGCAGAGGGTGTCAGATACGCAGTATTTT. This chain links TRBV7-3 with TRBJ2-3, with D maybe TRBD2 (5 bases). CDR3 length: 14 residues. Germline CDR1 is SGHTA and CDR2 is FQGTGA. Trimming shortened V by 3 bases and J by 4 bases, and 11 bases separated the two germline ends.

V is TRBV6-5 and J is TRBJ1-5; TRBD1 might be the D (6 bases). CDR1 is MNHEY and CDR2 is SVGAGI in the germline V gene. This CDR3 contains 13 residues. The CDR3 loop reads CASRGYSNQPQHF. The CDR3 coding sequence is TGTGCATCAAGGGGGTATAGCAATCAGCCCCAGCATTTT.

The rearrangement links TRBV11-2 to TRBJ1-1; D possibly corresponds to TRBD1 (5 bases). This CDR3 comprises 12 residues. Germline CDR1 is SGHAT and CDR2 is FQNNGV. Deletions cut 5 bases from V and 4 bases from J, with 8 bases between. The DNA for the CDR3 is TGTGCCAGCAGCCCCGACAGCACTGAAGCTTTCTTT. As protein: CASSPDSTEAFF.

This chain links TRBV11-2 with TRBJ1-2; perhaps TRBD1 as D (5 bases). V dropped 5 bases and J dropped 3 bases, with 16 bases sitting between them. CDR3 size: 15 residues. Germline V CDR1 and CDR2: SGHAT, FQNNGV. The DNA of the CDR3 is TGTGCCAGCAGCCTGCAGGGCGGATCCCACTATGGCTACACCTTC. Its translation: CASSLQGGSHYGYTF. Based on the CDR3 plus reference TRBV11-2 and TRBJ1-2, the full variable domain is EAGVAQSPRYKIIEKRQSVAFWCNPISGHATLYWYQQILGQGPKLLIQFQNNGVVDDSQLPKDRFSAERLKGVDSTLKIQPAKLEDSAVYLCASSLQGGSHYGYTFGSGTRLTVV.

The chain uses TRBV2 and TRBJ2-1, with D possibly matching TRBD2 (6 bases). The V gene's germline CDR1 is SNHLY and CDR2 FYNNEI. Trimming pared 4 bases from V and 0 bases from J, leaving 13 bases between. The CDR3 totals 16 residues. The CDR3: CASSVEVGGSYNEQFF. DNA for the CDR3: TGTGCCAGCAGTGTCGAAGTGGGGGGCTCCTACAATGAGCAGTTCTTC.

The sample holds one count of this clone. V gene TRBV11-2 combines with J gene TRBJ2-3, with D possibly TRBD2 on 6 matching bases. The V gene lost 7 bases and the J gene lost 4 bases, with 15 bases spanning the gap. The germline V gene encodes CDR1 SGHAT and CDR2 FQNNGV. This CDR3 contains 14 residues. The CDR3 spells CASTQIGGADTQYF. In DNA form, the CDR3 reads TGTGCCAGCACCCAAATCGGAGGGGCAGATACGCAGTATTTT.

This chain links TRBV4-2 with TRBJ1-2; D might be TRBD1 (5 bases). CDR1 is LGHNA, CDR2 YNFKEQ, per germline. Trimming cost V 0 bases and J 8 bases, with 10 bases left between them. The CDR3 consists of 13 residues. This chain's CDR3 is CASSQEPGRGYTF. The CDR3 DNA sequence: TGTGCCAGCAGCCAAGAACCAGGGAGGGGCTACACCTTC.

V is TRBV12-5 and J is TRBJ2-1, with 9 bases fitting TRBD1. CDR3 length equals 15 residues. From germline, CDR1 is LGHNT and CDR2 FRNRAP. V gave up 1 base and J gave up 6 bases; unmatched junction bases: 4. The CDR3 DNA follows: TGTGCTAGTGGTTTGGGACAGGGGGGGAGCAATGAGCAGTTCTTC. It encodes CASGLGQGGSNEQFF. Together with reference TRBV12-5 and TRBJ2-1, the CDR3 gives the full variable domain: DARVTQTPRHKVTEMGQEVTMRCQPILGHNTVFWYRQTMMQGLELLAYFRNRAPLDDSGMPKDRFSAEMPDATLATLKIQPSEPRDSAVYFCASGLGQGGSNEQFFGPGTRLTVL.

The chain has TRBV5-6 and TRBJ1-1; no clear D gene. Germline V lookup: CDR1 SGHDT, CDR2 YYEEEE. Trimming took 2 bases from V and 0 from J, leaving 11 bases between them. This CDR3 comprises 15 residues. The CDR3: CASSLEPQMNTEAFF. CDR3 in DNA: TGTGCCAGCAGCTTAGAACCACAAATGAACACTGAAGCTTTCTTT.

The chain is built from TRBV7-9 and TRBJ1-1; D might be TRBD1 (6 bases). Trimming cost V 6 bases and J 3 bases, with 17 bases left between them. CDR3 length: 15 residues. CDR1 SEHNR and CDR2 FQNEAQ come from the germline V gene (reference sequence). The DNA of the CDR3 is TGTGCCAGCAGGCCCTCACAGGGATTGGACACTGAAGCTTTCTTT. This sequence encodes CASRPSQGLDTEAFF.

The rearrangement uses TRBV28 and TRBJ1-2; D may be TRBD1 (6 bases). The V and J ends lost 6 bases and 2 bases respectively, with 19 bases between them. This CDR3 region has 16 residues. The germline V gene has CDR1 MDHEN and CDR2 SYDVKM. The CDR3 DNA reads as TGTGCCAGCAGCCCTTCGACAGGTTACGCCAACTATGGCTACACCTTC. Translating gives CASSPSTGYANYGYTF.

This clone was counted between two and nine times. The chain uses TRBV7-9 and TRBJ1-5; D gene ambiguous. Germline CDR1 reads SEHNR; CDR2 reads FQNEAQ (reference sequence). Deletions cut 5 bases from V and 7 bases from J, with 9 bases between. The CDR3 sequence is 12 residues long. CDR3 in amino acids: CASSDYTQPQHF. The CDR3 DNA follows: TGTGCCAGCAGCGACTACACCCAGCCCCAGCATTTT.

The V call is TRBV27, the J call TRBJ1-5; TRBD1 matches at 10 bases. Germline CDR1 MNHEY, CDR2 SMNVEV (reference sequence). The CDR3 is 15 amino acids. V lost 2 bases to trimming and J lost 6 bases; unmatched junction nucleotides: 4. CDR3 region: CASSLKTGGGQPQHF. The CDR3 DNA reads TGTGCCAGCAGTTTAAAGACAGGGGGCGGTCAGCCCCAGCATTTT.

This CDR3 reads CASSSPGTGIETQYF. DNA of the CDR3: TGTGCCAGTAGTTCCCCCGGGACAGGAATCGAGACCCAGTACTTC. The chain couples TRBV19 to TRBJ2-5; 8 bases are shared with TRBD1. The junction had 10 bases not matched to a gene; V was cut back by 5 bases and J by 5 bases. This CDR3 region has 15 residues. The germline CDR1 and CDR2 sequences are LNHDA and SQIVND (reference sequence).

This clone occurred a few times. The gene calls are TRBV2 and TRBJ2-7, with D tentatively TRBD1 (6 bases). Trimming removed 6 bases at V and 3 bases at J, with 9 bases between. CDR1 SNHLY and CDR2 FYNNEI come from the germline V gene. The CDR3 contains 12 residues. CDR3 protein: CASSETGYEQYF. The CDR3 nucleotides are TGTGCCAGCAGCGAGACAGGCTACGAGCAGTACTTC.

This CDR3 reads CASRRSDTDTQYF. CDR3 in DNA: TGTGCCAGCAGGCGGTCAGACACAGATACGCAGTATTTT. The chain employs TRBV9 and TRBJ2-3; D is unresolved. Trimming cost V 5 bases and J 2 bases, with 9 bases left between them. The CDR3 runs 13 residues. The germline V gene encodes CDR1 SGDLS and CDR2 YYNGEE. The entire variable domain, with the rest obtained from reference TRBV9 and TRBJ2-3, is as follows: DSGVTQTPKHLITATGQRVTLRCSPRSGDLSVYWYQQSLDQGLQFLIQYYNGEERAKGNILERFSAQQFPDLHSELNLSSLELGDSALYFCASRRSDTDTQYFGPGTRLTVL.

This clone has only one observation. CDR3 DNA sequence: TGTGCCAGCAGCTGGCACAGGGATGAATATGGCTACACCTTC. Protein product: CASSWHRDEYGYTF. V usage is TRBV5-6 and J usage is TRBJ1-2, with a weak D call TRBD1 (6 bases). CDR3 length: 14 amino acids. Trimming removed 3 bases at V and 5 bases at J, with 14 bases between. Germline CDR1 and CDR2: SGHDT and YYEEEE.

This chain uses TRBV29-1 with TRBJ1-2, with a tentative D call TRBD1 (5 bases). The V end was cut by 5 bases, the J end by 2 bases, with 9 bases between. In germline, CDR1 is SQVTM, CDR2 ANQGSEA. CDR3 length: 12 amino acids. Here the CDR3 DNA reads TGCAGCGTTCAGGGCTCAAACTATGGCTACACCTTC. Amino acids: CSVQGSNYGYTF.

The chain employs TRBV5-1 and TRBJ2-1, with 8 bases identical to TRBD1. This CDR3 is built from 14 residues. V shed 0 bases and J 6 bases; nucleotides not matched to a gene: 2. Germline lookup yields CDR1 SGHRS and CDR2 YFSETQ. CDR3 nucleotide sequence: TGCGCCAGCAGCTTGGGACAGGGGATCAATGAGCAGTTCTTC. This translates into CASSLGQGINEQFF. The full variable domain, its missing parts supplied by reference TRBV5-1 and TRBJ2-1, is KAGVTQTPRYLIKTRGQQVTLSCSPISGHRSVSWYQQTPGQGLQFLFEYFSETQRNKGNFPGRFSGRQFSNSRSEMNVSTLELGDSALYLCASSLGQGINEQFFGPGTRLTVL.

The chain is built from TRBV6-1 and TRBJ1-1, with 12 bases matching TRBD1. The CDR3 is 14 residues long. Germline CDR1 is MNHNS and CDR2 is SASEGT. Trimming cost V 3 bases and J 8 bases; bases outside gene matches: 4. The DNA for the CDR3 is TGTGCCAGCAGTGAGGGACAGGGGGCTTTGGAAGCTTTCTTT. This gives the protein CASSEGQGALEAFF.